The entry that follows covers one T cell receptor (beta chain) sequence. The data derive from a study of T cell changes during pregnancy in multiple sclerosis. Trimming shortened V by 1 base and J by 7 bases, and 14 bases separated the two germline ends. Germline V CDR1 and CDR2: LNHDA, SQIVND (reference sequence). The CDR3 covers 14 residues. Produced via immunoSEQ multiplex PCR; TCRdb's table is partial and in-frame only. The data contain some 20,000 clones, 86% of them seen just once; the ten biggest clones take up approximately 1%. Material: CD4+ T cells from peripheral blood mononuclear cells, obtained in the first trimester of pregnancy. The receptor's source is a female donor in good health, enrolled as a control in a pregnancy study. J is TRBJ2-7 and V is TRBV19, with D perhaps TRBD1 (5 bases). CDR3 protein: CASSIAAGHSEQYF. The CDR3 DNA is TGTGCCAGTAGTATAGCGGCAGGGCATAGTGAGCAGTACTTC.